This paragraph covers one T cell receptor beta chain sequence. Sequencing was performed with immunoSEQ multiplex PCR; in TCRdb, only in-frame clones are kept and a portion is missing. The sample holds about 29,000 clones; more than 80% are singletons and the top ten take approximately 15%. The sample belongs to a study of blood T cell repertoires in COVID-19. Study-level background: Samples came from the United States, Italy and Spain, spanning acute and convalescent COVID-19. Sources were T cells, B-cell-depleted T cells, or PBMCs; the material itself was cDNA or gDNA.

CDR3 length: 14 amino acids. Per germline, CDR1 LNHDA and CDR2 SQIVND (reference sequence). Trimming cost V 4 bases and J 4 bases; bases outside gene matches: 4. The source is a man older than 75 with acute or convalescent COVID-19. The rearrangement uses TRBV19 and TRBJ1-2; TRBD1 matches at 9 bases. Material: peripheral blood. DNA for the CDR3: TGTGCCAGTAGTAAGGACAGGGGTAGCTATGGCTACACCTTC. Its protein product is CASSKDRGSYGYTF. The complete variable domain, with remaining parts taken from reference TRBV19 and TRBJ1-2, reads DGGITQSPKYLFRKEGQNVTLSCEQNLNHDAMYWYRQDPGQGLRLIYYSQIVNDFQKGDIAEGYSVSREKKESFPLTVTSAQKNPTAFYLCASSKDRGSYGYTFGSGTRLTVV.